This T cell receptor (beta chain) was sequenced in a study of radiation and T cells in renal cell carcinoma. Findings and limits, study-wide: From baseline, blood top tumor clonotypes peaked at 2 weeks post-radiation. Pretreatment tumor biopsies were lacking, so baseline clonotypes are unknown.

Germline V gene lookup returns CDR1 SGHTA and CDR2 FQGNSA. This CDR3 contains 11 residues. Deletions cut 5 bases from V and 8 bases from J, with 9 bases between. This clone has only a few counts. The target antigen is unknown. The protocol was immunoSEQ multiplex PCR, while the TCRdb copy is restricted to in-frame clones and leaves out a portion. The sample carries 95,000 or so clones, around nine tenths recorded once. The time point was: baseline pretreatment blood. Treatment meaning: 15 Gy SBRT to primary tumor, nephrectomy 4 weeks later. The sequences come from blood, collected from a patient whose treatment included radiotherapy and nephrectomy. The rearrangement links TRBV7-2 to TRBJ1-1; D not certain. This sequence was found in a man in his fifties or sixties with renal cell carcinoma. This chain's CDR3 is CASSPGFEAFF. CDR3 sequence (DNA): TGTGCCAGCAGCCCCGGATTCGAAGCTTTCTTT.